This T cell receptor beta chain is from a study of T-cell reconstitution after alpha-beta-depleted transplantation in children. This clonotype has at least ten counts. As it was prepared, the TCRbeta library received unique molecular identifiers. TCRdb used MiXCR to reprocess the PCR reads, holding one entry per CDR3 protein. Of approximately 15,000 distinct CDR3 sequences listed, about 8% are singletons. The material was PBMCs, mostly from graft donor cells, obtained 60 days after TCRalphabeta/CD19-depleted stem cell transplant. The receptor's source is a boy less than two years old who had a stem cell transplant for Wiskott-Aldrich syndrome, so the T cells may come from the graft donor.

The CDR3: CSVPTSGIQSTDTQYF. CDR3 DNA sequence: TGCAGCGTACCGACTAGCGGGATACAAAGCACAGATACGCAGTATTTT. The rearrangement links TRBV29-1 to TRBJ2-3, with TRBD2 matching over 11 bases. V was clipped by 6 bases and J by 0 bases; unmatched bases: 8. Germline values: CDR1 SQVTM, CDR2 ANQGSEA. There are 16 residues in the CDR3.